A selection of T cell receptor beta chains follows, all from one sample in a study of blood T cell repertoires in COVID-19. Sequencing used immunoSEQ multiplex PCR; TCRdb keeps in-frame clones, though not all of them. The sample holds 150,000 to 160,000 clones, approximately 80% seen once. Sequencing was done on a sample of peripheral blood. These receptors were taken from a woman aged 55-69 years with COVID-19, enrolled during active disease. Each CDR3 is given with its conserved first and last residue. Fields, in order: V gene, J gene, CDR3 protein.

V: TRBV19
J: TRBJ1-2
CDR3: CASSGSGTVDGYTF

V: TRBV5-1
J: TRBJ1-5
CDR3: CASSIGQGRNQPQHF

V: TRBV6-5
J: TRBJ2-3
CDR3: CASRFRGVDTQYF

V: TRBV25-1
J: TRBJ1-5
CDR3: CASSETGPGGREPQHF

V: TRBV19
J: TRBJ1-4
CDR3: CATEGQGQEKLFF

V: TRBV5-1
J: TRBJ2-7
CDR3: CASSLWTRSSYEQYF

V: TRBV7-9
J: TRBJ2-2
CDR3: CANIRGNTGELFF

V: TRBV2
J: TRBJ1-5
CDR3: CASKDRQGAGQPQHF

V: TRBV11-2
J: TRBJ2-3
CDR3: CASILLAGGTDTQYF

V: TRBV4-1
J: TRBJ2-3
CDR3: CASSQSGTEGTDTQYF

V: TRBV7-3
J: TRBJ2-3
CDR3: CASSPRSGGSGADTQYF

V: TRBV5-1
J: TRBJ2-7
CDR3: CASSFGTGGGEQYF

V: TRBV7-2
J: TRBJ2-1
CDR3: CASSLTRLVNEQFF

V: TRBV5-8
J: TRBJ2-4
CDR3: CASSTREGVQYF

V: TRBV23-1
J: TRBJ1-3
CDR3: CASRRDWGNTIYF

V: TRBV7-9
J: TRBJ1-6
CDR3: CASSSLGQVLNSPLHF